This T cell receptor (beta chain) was sequenced during a study of cytomegalovirus exposure and HLA in healthy donors. Overall study results and limits: Prior analysis indicated that the majority of TCR beta V segments exhibited productivity approximately 87% or approximately 30% of the time.

For this clone: Its antigen is not known.

CDR1 MNHEY and CDR2 SVGAGI come from the germline V gene. This CDR3 region has 15 residues. Trimming stripped 6 bases from V and 5 bases from J, with 17 bases between. This PCR relied on a set of 60 Vbeta primers and 13 Jbeta primers. The data were produced by immunoSEQ multiplex PCR, yet TCRdb's version contains in-frame clones alone and is incomplete. The sample's table shows some 130,000 clones. The source material was PBMCs. The V gene is TRBV6-5, the J gene TRBJ1-3; no clear D gene. The source of this sequence is a woman in her fifties or sixties in good health and CMV-seronegative. The CDR3 loop is CASSSQTGYRNTIYF. CDR3 DNA sequence: TGTGCCAGCAGCTCCCAGACCGGGTACAGAAACACCATATATTTT.